This section outlines one T cell receptor beta chain sequence together with its context. Participants were aged about 18 to 100 years from approximately 23 US areas. Clinical history as reported by participants underpinned cohort assignment. Original methodology: Amplifying reference gene primers gave estimates of nucleated cell counts. Generated by immunoSEQ multiplex PCR, the TCRdb table keeps only in-frame clones and is missing some. V and J calls and clone size come straight from that table; D and trimming were deduced from the DNA. This sample has approximately 210,000 clones, with roughly 79% found just once. The sample comes from a study of blood T cell repertoires in COVID-19. Study summary: The cDNA or gDNA used as material had been derived from T cells, B-cell-depleted T cells, or PBMCs.

Germline lookup yields CDR1 SGHTA and CDR2 FQGNSA. The CDR3 spans 15 residues. With 4 bases removed from V and 1 base from J, the gap between germline ends came to 13 bases. The sequencing input was PBMCs or T cells enriched from blood (not recorded which). This receptor was obtained from a man in his forties who had recovered from COVID-19. The rearrangement joins TRBV7-2 to TRBJ1-1; a weak D match, TRBD1 (6 bases). The chain's CDR3 is CASSSLGAGNTEAFF. Written as DNA, the CDR3 is TGTGCCAGCAGCTCGTTGGGGGCGGGGAACACTGAAGCTTTCTTT.